This TCR beta chain was found in a study of T cells after yellow fever vaccination. The CDR3 is 15 amino acids. J was trimmed by 5 bases and V by 1 base; bases with no gene match: 4. Looked up from germline, CDR1 is LGHNA and CDR2 is YNFKEQ. TCRdb redid the calling of the 5' RACE reads with MiXCR, one entry per CDR3 protein. The sample consists of 300,000 to 400,000 distinct CDR3 sequences, 8.1% of them appearing once. Study-wide findings and caveats: It was a small share of clonotypes that appeared in both CD4 and CD8 compartments. Booster samples showed a return of most primary-vaccination clones (around 96% CD4, about 87% CD8).

As to this clonotype: Its target is not known.

The clonotype originates from a man aged 18 to 35 who received the YFV17D yellow fever vaccine. This rearrangement joins TRBV4-2 to TRBJ1-5, with 8 nucleotides matching TRBD1. Sequences were derived from PBMCs, sampled about 49 days after the first yellow fever vaccination. The CDR3 DNA reads as TGTGCCAGCAGCCAAGCCAGGGGGCCTTATCAGCCCCAGCATTTT. Translated, it gives CASSQARGPYQPQHF.